The rows below give T cell receptor beta chains drawn from one sample of a study of cytomegalovirus exposure and HLA in healthy donors. The table came from immunoSEQ multiplex PCR; TCRdb's copy has only in-frame clones and leaves some out. The sample carries under 200,000 clones, 84% recorded once. The sample was PBMCs. These receptors all stem from a boy aged 5 to 17 in good health and CMV-seronegative. CDR3s include the opening cysteine and the closing phenylalanine or tryptophan.

V: TRBV5-1; CDR3: CASSLVAGVSEEQYF
V: TRBV4-1; CDR3: CASSQQRVNTEAFF
V: TRBV28; CDR3: CASSKTGAKNQPQHF
V: TRBV27; CDR3: CASSLSGTGIYEQYF
V: TRBV29-1; CDR3: CSVGTSNQPQHF
V: TRBV10-2; CDR3: CASSVTNTGELFF
V: TRBV27; CDR3: CASTSGTYTDTQYF
V: TRBV7-8; CDR3: CASSPKGLGGNTIYF
V: TRBV7-9; CDR3: CASSLVQAYEQYF
V: TRBV6-1; CDR3: CASSWTGAGNEQYF
V: TRBV5-1; CDR3: CASSLTGGREGYTF
V: TRBV11-1; CDR3: CASSSGTGNEKLFF
V: TRBV10-2; CDR3: CASSDPAVAGTARETQYF
V: TRBV4-3; CDR3: CASSQDRGAGGRYEQYF
V: TRBV13; CDR3: CASGTGGGGYTF
V: TRBV30; CDR3: CAWTEGAFEAFF
V: TRBV10-1; CDR3: CASSLAGVNNEQFF
V: TRBV27; CDR3: CASSPGTVDGYTF
V: TRBV13; CDR3: CASSPPLLQGSPYEQYF
V: TRBV7-6; CDR3: CASSYASGYEQYF
V: TRBV5-1; CDR3: CASSSDPTGGELFF
V: TRBV4-2; CDR3: CASSQDSGGSQPQHF